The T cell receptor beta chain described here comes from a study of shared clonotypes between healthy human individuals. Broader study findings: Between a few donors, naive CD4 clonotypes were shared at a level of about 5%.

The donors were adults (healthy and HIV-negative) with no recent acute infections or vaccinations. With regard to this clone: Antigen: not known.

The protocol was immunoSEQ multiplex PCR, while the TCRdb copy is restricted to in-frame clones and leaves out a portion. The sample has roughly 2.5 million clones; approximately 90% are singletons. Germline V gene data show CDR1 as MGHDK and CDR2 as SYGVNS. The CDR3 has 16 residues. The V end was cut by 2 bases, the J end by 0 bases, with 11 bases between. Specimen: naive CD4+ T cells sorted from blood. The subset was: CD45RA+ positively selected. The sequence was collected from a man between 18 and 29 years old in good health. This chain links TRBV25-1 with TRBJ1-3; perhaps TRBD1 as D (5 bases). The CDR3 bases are TGTGCCAGCAGTGAACTACTCGACAGCTCTGGAAACACCATATATTTT. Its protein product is CASSELLDSSGNTIYF.